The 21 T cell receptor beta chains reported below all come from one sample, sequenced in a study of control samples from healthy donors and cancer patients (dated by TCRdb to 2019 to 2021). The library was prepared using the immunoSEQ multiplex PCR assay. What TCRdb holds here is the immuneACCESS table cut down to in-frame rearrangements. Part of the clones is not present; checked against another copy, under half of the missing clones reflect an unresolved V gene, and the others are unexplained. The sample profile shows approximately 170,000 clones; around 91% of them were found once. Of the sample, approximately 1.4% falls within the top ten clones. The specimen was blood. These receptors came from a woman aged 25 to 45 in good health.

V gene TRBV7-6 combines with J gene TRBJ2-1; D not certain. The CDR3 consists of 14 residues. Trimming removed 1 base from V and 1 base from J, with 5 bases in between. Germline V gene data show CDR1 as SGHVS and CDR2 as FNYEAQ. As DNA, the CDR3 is TGTGCCAGCAGCTTAGTAGGGTCCTACAATGAGCAGTTCTTC. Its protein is CASSLVGSYNEQFF.

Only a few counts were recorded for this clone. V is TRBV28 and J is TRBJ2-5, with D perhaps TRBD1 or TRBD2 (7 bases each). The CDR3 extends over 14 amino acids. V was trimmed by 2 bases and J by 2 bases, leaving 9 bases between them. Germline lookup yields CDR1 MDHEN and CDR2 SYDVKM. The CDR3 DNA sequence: TGTGCCAGCAGTTTACAGGGGGGGCAAGAGACCCAGTACTTC. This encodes CASSLQGGQETQYF.

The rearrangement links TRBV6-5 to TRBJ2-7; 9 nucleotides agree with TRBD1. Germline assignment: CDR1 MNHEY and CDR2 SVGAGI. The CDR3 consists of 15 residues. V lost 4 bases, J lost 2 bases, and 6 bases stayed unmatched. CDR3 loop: CASSLTGGIAYEQYF. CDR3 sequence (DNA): TGTGCCAGCAGTTTGACAGGGGGAATCGCCTACGAGCAGTACTTC.

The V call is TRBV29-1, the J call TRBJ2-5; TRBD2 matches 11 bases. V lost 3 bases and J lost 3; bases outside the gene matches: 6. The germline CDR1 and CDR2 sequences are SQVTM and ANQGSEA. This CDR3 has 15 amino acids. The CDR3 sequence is CSVDTSGSGEETQYF. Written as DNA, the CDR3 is TGCAGCGTTGATACTAGCGGGAGCGGCGAAGAGACCCAGTACTTC.

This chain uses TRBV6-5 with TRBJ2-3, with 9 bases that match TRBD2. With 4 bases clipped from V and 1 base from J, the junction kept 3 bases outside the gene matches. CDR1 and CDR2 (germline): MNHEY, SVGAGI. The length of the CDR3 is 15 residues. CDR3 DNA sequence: TGTGCCAGCAGTTTGCGGGGGGGCGGCACAGATACGCAGTATTTT. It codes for CASSLRGGGTDTQYF.

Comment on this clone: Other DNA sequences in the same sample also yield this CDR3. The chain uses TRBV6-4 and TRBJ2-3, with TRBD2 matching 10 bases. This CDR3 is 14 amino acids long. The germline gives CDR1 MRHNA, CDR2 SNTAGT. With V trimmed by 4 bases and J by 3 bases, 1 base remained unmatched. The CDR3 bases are TGTGCCAGCAGTGCTAGCGGGGGAACAGATACGCAGTATTTT. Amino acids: CASSASGGTDTQYF.

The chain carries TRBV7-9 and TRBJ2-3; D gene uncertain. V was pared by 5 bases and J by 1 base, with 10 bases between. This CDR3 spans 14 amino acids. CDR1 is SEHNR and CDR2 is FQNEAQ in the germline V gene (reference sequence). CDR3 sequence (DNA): TGTGCCAGCAGCCCCTGGACGGGCACAGATACGCAGTATTTT. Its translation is CASSPWTGTDTQYF. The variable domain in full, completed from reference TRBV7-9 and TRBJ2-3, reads DTGVSQNPRHKITKRGQNVTFRCDPISEHNRLYWYRQTLGQGPEFLTYFQNEAQLEKSRLLSDRFSAERPKGSFSTLEIQRTEQGDSAMYLCASSPWTGTDTQYFGPGTRLTVL.

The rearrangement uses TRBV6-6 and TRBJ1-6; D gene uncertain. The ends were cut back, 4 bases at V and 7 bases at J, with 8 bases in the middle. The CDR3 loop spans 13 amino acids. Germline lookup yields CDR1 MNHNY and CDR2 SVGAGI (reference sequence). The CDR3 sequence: CASSSIGNSPLHF. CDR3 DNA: TGTGCCAGCAGTTCTATAGGGAATTCACCCCTCCACTTT.

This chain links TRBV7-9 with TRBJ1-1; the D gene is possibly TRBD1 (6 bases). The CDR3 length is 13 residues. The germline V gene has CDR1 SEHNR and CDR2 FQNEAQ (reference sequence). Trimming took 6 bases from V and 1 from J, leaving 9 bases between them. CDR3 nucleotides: TGTGCCAGCAGAATGACAGGGAACACTGAAGCTTTCTTT. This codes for CASRMTGNTEAFF. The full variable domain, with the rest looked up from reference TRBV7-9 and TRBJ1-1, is DTGVSQNPRHKITKRGQNVTFRCDPISEHNRLYWYRQTLGQGPEFLTYFQNEAQLEKSRLLSDRFSAERPKGSFSTLEIQRTEQGDSAMYLCASRMTGNTEAFFGQGTRLTVV.

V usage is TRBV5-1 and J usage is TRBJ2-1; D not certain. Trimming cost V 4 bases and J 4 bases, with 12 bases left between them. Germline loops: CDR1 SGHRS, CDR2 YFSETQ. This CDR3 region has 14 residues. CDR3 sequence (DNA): TGCGCCAGCAGCCAGGAAGGGAATTACAATGAGCAGTTCTTC. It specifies CASSQEGNYNEQFF.

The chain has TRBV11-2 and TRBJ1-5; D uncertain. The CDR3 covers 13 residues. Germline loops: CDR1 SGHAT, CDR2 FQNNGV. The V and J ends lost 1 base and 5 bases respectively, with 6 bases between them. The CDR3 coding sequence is TGTGCCAGCAGCTTAGTAGGTGATCAGCCCCAGCATTTT. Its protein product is CASSLVGDQPQHF.

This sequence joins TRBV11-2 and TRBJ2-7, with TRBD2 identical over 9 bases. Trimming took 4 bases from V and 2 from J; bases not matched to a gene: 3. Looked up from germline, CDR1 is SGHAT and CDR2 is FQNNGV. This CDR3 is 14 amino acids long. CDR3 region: CASSSERGAYEQYF. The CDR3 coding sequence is TGTGCCAGCAGCTCCGAGCGGGGGGCCTACGAGCAGTACTTC.

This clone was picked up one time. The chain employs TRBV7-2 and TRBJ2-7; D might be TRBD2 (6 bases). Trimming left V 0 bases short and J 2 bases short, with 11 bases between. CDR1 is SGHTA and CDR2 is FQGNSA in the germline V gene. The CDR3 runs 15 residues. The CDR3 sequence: CASSLAASDPYEQYF. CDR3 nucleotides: TGTGCCAGCAGCTTAGCGGCTAGCGACCCCTACGAGCAGTACTTC.

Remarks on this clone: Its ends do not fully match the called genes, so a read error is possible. CDR3 bases: TGCAGCGTTGAAGATTCGGGAGGGGCCTACGGGCAGTACTTC. It codes for CSVEDSGGAYGQYF. This chain uses TRBV29-1 with TRBJ2-7; 8 bases are shared with TRBD2. From germline, CDR1 is SQVTM and CDR2 ANQGSEA. The CDR3 consists of 14 residues.

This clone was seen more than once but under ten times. CDR3 sequence reads: CASSQETNSPLHF. For the CDR3, the DNA is TGTGCCAGCAGCCAAGAGACTAATTCACCCCTCCACTTT. This chain uses TRBV3-1 (or the pseudogene TRBV3-2) with TRBJ1-6; the D is unclear. Germline loops: CDR1 LGHDT, CDR2 YNNKEL (reference sequence). The V and J ends lost 0 bases and 6 bases respectively, with 3 bases between them. The CDR3 loop spans 13 amino acids.

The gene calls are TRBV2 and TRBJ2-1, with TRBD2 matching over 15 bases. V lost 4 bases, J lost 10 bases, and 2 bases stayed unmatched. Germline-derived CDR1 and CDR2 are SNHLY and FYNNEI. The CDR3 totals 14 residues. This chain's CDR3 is CASSGTSGRGEQFF. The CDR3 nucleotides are TGTGCCAGCAGTGGGACTAGCGGGAGGGGGGAGCAGTTCTTC.

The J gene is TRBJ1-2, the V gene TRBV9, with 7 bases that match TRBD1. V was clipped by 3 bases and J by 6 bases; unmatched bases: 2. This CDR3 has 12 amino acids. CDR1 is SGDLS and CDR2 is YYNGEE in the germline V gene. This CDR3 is CASSADRDGYTF. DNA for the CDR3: TGTGCCAGCAGCGCCGACAGGGATGGCTACACCTTC.

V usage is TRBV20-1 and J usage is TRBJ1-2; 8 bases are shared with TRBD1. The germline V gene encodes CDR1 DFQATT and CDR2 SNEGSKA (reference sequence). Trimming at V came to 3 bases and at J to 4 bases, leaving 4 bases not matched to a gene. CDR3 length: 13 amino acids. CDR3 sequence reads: CSASPGGSYGYTF. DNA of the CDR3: TGCAGTGCTAGTCCAGGGGGCTCCTATGGCTACACCTTC.

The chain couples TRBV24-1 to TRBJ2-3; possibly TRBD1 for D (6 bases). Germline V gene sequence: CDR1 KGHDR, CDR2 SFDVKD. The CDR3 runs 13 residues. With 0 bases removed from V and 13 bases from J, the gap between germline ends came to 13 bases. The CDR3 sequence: CATSDLLGQSEYF. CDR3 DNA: TGTGCCACCAGTGATTTGCTTGGACAGTCGGAGTATTTT.

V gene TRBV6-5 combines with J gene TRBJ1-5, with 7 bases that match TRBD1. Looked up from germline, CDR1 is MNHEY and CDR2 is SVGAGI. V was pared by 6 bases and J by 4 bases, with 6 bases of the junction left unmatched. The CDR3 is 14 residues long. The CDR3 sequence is CASSLTGKNQPQHF. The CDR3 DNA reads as TGTGCCAGCAGCCTGACAGGGAAGAATCAGCCCCAGCATTTT.

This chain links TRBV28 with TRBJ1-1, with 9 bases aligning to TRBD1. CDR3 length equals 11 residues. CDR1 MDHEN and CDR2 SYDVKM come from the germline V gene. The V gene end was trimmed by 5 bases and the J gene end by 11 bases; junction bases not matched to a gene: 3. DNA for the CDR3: TGTGCCAGCAGTCCCGACAGGGGGGCTTTCTTT. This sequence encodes CASSPDRGAFF.